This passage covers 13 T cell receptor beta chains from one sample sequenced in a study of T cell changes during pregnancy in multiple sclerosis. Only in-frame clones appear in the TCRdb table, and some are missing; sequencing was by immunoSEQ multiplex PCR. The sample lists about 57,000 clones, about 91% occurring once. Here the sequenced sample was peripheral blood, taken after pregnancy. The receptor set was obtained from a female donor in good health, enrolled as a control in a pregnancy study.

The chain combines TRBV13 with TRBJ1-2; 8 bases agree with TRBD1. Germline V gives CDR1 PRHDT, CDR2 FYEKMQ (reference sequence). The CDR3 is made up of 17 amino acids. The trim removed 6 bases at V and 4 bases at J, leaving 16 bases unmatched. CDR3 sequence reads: CASRLSGGAKLGYGYTF. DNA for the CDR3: TGTGCCAGCAGATTATCAGGGGGCGCGAAGTTGGGCTATGGCTACACCTTC.

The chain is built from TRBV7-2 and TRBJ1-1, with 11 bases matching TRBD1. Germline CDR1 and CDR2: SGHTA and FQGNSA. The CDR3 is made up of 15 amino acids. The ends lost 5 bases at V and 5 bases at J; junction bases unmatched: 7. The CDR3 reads CASSVAGTGGTEAFF. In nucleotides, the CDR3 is TGTGCCAGCAGCGTCGCCGGGACAGGGGGGACTGAAGCTTTCTTT. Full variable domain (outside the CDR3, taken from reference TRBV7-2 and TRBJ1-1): GAGVSQSPSNKVTEKGKDVELRCDPISGHTALYWYRQSLGQGLEFLIYFQGNSAPDKSGLPSDRFSAERTGGSVSTLTIQRTQQEDSAVYLCASSVAGTGGTEAFFGQGTRLTVV.

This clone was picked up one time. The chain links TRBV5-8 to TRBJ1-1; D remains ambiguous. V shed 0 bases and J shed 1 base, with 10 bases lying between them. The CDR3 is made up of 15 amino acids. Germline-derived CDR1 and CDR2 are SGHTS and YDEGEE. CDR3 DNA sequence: TGTGCCAGCAGCTTGGGTGGCACCCGGAACACTGAAGCTTTCTTT. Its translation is CASSLGGTRNTEAFF.

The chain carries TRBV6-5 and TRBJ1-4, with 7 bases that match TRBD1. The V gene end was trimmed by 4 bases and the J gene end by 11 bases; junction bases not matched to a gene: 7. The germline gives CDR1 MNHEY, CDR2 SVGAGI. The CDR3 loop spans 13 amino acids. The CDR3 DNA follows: TGTGCCAGCAGTTTCACAGGGGCAGGGAAACTGTTTTTT. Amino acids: CASSFTGAGKLFF.

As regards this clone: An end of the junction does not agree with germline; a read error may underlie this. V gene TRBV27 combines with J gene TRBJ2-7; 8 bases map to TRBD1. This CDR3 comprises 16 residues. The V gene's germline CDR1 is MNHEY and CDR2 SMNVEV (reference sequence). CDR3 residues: CASSISTGDKIYEQYF. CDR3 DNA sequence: TGTGCCAGCAGTATATCGACAGGGGATAAGATCTACGAGCAGTACTTC.

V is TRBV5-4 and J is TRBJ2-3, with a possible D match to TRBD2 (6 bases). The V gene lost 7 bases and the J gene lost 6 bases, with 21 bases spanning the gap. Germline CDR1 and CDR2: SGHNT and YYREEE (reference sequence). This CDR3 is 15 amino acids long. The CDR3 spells CASHRTGLKWDTQYF. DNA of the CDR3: TGTGCCAGCCACAGGACCGGACTAAAATGGGATACGCAGTATTTT.

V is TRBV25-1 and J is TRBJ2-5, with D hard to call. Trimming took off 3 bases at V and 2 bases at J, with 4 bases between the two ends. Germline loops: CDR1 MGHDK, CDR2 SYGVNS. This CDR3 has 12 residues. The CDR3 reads CASSDGQETQYF. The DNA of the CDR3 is TGTGCCAGCAGTGACGGGCAAGAGACCCAGTACTTC.

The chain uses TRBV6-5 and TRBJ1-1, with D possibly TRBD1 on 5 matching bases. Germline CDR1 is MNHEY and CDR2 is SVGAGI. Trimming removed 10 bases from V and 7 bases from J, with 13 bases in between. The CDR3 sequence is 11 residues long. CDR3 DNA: TGTGCCACCTCTCGCGGGGGTGAAGCTTTCTTT. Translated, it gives CATSRGGEAFF.

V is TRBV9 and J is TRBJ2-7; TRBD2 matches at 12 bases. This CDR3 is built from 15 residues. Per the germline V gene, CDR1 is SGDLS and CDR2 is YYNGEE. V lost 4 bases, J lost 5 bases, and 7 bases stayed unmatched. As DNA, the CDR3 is TGTGCCAGCAGCAACGGACTAGCGGGATTTGACGAGCAGTACTTC. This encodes CASSNGLAGFDEQYF.

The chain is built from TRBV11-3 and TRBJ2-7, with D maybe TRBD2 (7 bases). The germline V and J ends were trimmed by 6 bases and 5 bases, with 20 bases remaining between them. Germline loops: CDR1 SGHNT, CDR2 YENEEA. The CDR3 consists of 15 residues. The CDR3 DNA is TGTGCCAGCAGTCCCGAGGGGGGGGCGGCTGACGAGCAGTACTTC. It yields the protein CASSPEGGAADEQYF.

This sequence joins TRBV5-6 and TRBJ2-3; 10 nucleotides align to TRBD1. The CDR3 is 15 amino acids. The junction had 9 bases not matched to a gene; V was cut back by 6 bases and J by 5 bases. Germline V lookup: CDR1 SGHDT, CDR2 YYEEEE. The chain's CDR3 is CASTPRGTGEDTQYF. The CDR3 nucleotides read TGTGCCAGCACCCCGAGGGGGACAGGGGAAGATACGCAGTATTTT.

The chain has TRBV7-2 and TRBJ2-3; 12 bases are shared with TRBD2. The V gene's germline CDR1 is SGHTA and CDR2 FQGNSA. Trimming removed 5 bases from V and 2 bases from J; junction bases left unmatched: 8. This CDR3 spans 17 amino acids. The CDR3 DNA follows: TGTGCCAGCAGCCCCAGGACTAGCGGGACCCTCACAGATACGCAGTATTTT. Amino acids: CASSPRTSGTLTDTQYF.

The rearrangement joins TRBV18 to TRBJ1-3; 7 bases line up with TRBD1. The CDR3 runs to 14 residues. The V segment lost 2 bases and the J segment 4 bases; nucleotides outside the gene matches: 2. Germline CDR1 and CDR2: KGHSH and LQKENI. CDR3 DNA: TGTGCCAGCTCACCAGGGACAGTCGGAAACACCATATATTTT. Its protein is CASSPGTVGNTIYF. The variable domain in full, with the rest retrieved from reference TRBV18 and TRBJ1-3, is NAGVMQNPRHLVRRRGQEARLRCSPMKGHSHVYWYRQLPEEGLKFMVYLQKENIIDESGMPKERFSAEFPKEGPSILRIQQVVRGDSAAYFCASSPGTVGNTIYFGEGSWLTVV.